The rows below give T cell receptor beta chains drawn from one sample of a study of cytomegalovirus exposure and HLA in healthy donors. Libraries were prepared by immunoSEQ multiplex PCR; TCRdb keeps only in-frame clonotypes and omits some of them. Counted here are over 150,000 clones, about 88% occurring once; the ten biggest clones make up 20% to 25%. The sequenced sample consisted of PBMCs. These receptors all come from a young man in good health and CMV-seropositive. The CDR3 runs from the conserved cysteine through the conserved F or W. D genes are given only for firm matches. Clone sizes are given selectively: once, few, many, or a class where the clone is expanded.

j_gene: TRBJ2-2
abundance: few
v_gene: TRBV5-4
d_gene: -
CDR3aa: CASSLQNTGELFF
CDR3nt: TGTGCCAGCAGCTTGCAGAACACCGGGGAGCTGTTTTTT

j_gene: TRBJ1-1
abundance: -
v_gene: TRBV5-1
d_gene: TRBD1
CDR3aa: CASSPSEGANTEAFF
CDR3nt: TGCGCCAGCAGCCCCTCGGAGGGGGCGAACACTGAAGCTTTCTTT

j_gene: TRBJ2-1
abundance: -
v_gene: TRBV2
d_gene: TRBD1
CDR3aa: CASSGQGVVVDEQFF
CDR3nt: TGTGCCAGCAGTGGACAGGGGGTGGTCGTCGATGAGCAGTTCTTC

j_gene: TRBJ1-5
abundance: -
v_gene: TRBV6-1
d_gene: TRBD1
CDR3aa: CASSGQGGQPQHF
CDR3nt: TGTGCCAGCAGTGGACAGGGAGGTCAGCCCCAGCATTTT

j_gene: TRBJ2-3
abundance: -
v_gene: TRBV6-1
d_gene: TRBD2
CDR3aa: CASTGLAGITDTQYF
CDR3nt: TGTGCCAGCACCGGACTAGCGGGGATCACAGATACGCAGTATTTT

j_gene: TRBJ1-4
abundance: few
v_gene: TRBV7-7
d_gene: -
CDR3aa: CASSQTTGTNEKLFF
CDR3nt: TGTGCCAGCAGCCAAACCACAGGGACTAATGAAAAACTGTTTTTT

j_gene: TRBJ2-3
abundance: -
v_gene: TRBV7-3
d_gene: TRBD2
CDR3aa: CASSLTASGLAGAKSTDTQYF
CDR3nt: TGTGCCAGCAGCTTAACGGCCTCGGGACTAGCGGGGGCCAAAAGCACAGATACGCAGTATTTT

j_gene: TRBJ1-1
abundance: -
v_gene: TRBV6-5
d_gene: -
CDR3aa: CASSYSTGNTEAFF
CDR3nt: TGTGCCAGCAGTTACTCAACAGGGAACACTGAAGCTTTCTTT

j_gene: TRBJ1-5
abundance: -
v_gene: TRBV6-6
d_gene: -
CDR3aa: CASSSSLGSGNQPQHF
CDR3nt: TGTGCCAGCAGTTCCTCCTTGGGCTCTGGCAATCAGCCCCAGCATTTT

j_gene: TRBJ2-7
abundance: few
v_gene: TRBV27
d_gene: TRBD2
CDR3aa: CASRSSGRYEQYF
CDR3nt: TGTGCCAGCAGGTCTAGCGGGAGGTACGAGCAGTACTTC

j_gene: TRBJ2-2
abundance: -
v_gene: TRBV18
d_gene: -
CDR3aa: CASSPRERAGTGELFF
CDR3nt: TGTGCCAGCTCACCCAGGGAGCGGGCAGGCACCGGGGAGCTGTTTTTT

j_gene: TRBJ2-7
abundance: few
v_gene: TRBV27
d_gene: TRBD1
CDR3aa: CASSQLWTGAYEQYF
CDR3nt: TGTGCCAGCAGTCAACTCTGGACAGGGGCCTACGAGCAGTACTTC

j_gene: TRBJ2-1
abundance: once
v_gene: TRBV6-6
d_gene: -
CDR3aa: CASRSPVHNEQFF
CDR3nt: TGTGCCAGCAGGTCACCGGTTCACAATGAGCAGTTCTTC

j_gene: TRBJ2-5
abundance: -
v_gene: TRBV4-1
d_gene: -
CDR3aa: CASSHQGLVDETQYF
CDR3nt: TGCGCCAGCAGCCACCAGGGACTGGTGGATGAGACCCAGTACTTC

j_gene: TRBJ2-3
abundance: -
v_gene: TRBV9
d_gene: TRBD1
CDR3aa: CASSGSGTVSDTQYF
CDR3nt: TGTGCCAGCAGTGGATCCGGGACAGTGTCAGATACGCAGTATTTT

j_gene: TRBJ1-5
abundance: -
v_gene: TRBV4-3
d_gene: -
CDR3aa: CASSQDGFGGQPQHF
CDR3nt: TGCGCCAGCAGCCAAGATGGATTCGGGGGACAGCCCCAGCATTTT

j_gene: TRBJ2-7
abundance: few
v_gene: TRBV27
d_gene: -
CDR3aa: CASSLRGRVYEQYF
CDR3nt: TGTGCCAGCAGTTTACGTGGCAGGGTCTACGAGCAGTACTTC

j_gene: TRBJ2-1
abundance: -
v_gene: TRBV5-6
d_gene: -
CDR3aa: CASSVEKTRAYNEQFF
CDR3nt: TGTGCCAGCAGCGTCGAAAAGACTAGGGCCTACAATGAGCAGTTCTTC

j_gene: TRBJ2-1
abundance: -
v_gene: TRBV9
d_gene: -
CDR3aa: CASSPQGLDRFF
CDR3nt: TGTGCCAGCAGCCCCCAGGGACTTGATCGGTTCTTC

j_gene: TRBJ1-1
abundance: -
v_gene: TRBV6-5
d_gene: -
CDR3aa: CASSYSWQMNTEAFF
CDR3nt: TGTGCCAGCAGTTACTCATGGCAGATGAACACTGAAGCTTTCTTT

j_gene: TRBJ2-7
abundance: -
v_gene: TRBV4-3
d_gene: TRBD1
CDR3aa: CASSAGQGSYEQYF
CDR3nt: TGCGCCAGCAGCGCAGGACAGGGATCCTACGAGCAGTACTTC

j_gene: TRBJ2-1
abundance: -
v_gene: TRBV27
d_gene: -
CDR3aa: CASSLMVGGLNEQFF
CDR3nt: TGTGCCAGCAGTTTAATGGTTGGGGGGTTGAATGAGCAGTTCTTC

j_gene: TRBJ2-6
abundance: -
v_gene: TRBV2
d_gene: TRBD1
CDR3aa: CASRMGQGRVNGANVLTF
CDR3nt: TGTGCCAGCAGAATGGGACAGGGAAGGGTAAATGGGGCCAACGTCCTGACTTTC

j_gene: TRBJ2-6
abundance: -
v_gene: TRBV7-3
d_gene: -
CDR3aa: CASSLTSGANVLTF
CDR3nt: TGTGCCAGCAGCTTAACCTCCGGGGCCAACGTCCTGACTTTC